This record covers a single TCR beta chain. Its specificity is not known. Stated treatment: roughly 20 received Ad26.COV2.S at low or high dose, single or two shots; several received placebo; per-sample allocation not given. Repertoires come from day 63 after the first vaccine or placebo injection. The data belong to a study of Ad26.COV2.S vaccination and SARS-CoV-2 variants. Across the whole study: Ad26.COV2.S given intramuscularly, once or twice 56 days apart.

The data were produced by immunoSEQ multiplex PCR, yet TCRdb's version contains in-frame clones alone and is incomplete. The profile covers some 350,000 clones, with roughly 90% appearing a single time and over 5% taken by the ten largest. Study-wide points: Assessments of TCR breadth and depth may have underestimated the total T cell responses.

Germline-derived CDR1 and CDR2 are SGHRS and YFSETQ. V lost 0 bases and J lost 4, with 14 bases in between. The length of the CDR3 is 16 residues. This chain uses TRBV5-1 with TRBJ2-1; TRBD1 might be the D (5 bases). The TCR sequence derives from a person aged 18 to 65 who received the Ad26.COV2.S COVID-19 vaccine or a placebo. Material: peripheral blood, obtained in a trial of Ad26.COV2.S vaccine versus placebo. CDR3 amino acids: CASSLGGGVNYNEQFF. CDR3 DNA sequence: TGCGCCAGCAGCTTGGGGGGCGGAGTGAATTACAATGAGCAGTTCTTC.